This is a list of T cell receptor beta chains from one sample in a study of CD8 T cells in Susac syndrome. A single record per CDR3 protein comes from TCRdb applying MiXCR to the immunoSEQ multiplex PCR reads. The repertoire consists of under 200,000 distinct CDR3 sequences, with roughly 92% occurring once and the leading ten covering 0.1% to 0.13%. Sequencing input: CD4+ T cells from PBMCs. Source of these receptors: a human donor with Susac syndrome. Each CDR3 is given with its conserved first and last residue. Each record gives: CDR3 protein, J gene, V gene.

cdr3_aa: CATSRAPGQDNYGYTF; j_call: TRBJ1-2; v_call: TRBV15
cdr3_aa: CASTPPGGPYEQYF; j_call: TRBJ2-7; v_call: TRBV6-5
cdr3_aa: CASSQGANYGYTF; j_call: TRBJ1-2; v_call: TRBV18
cdr3_aa: CASSMGQGLGQPQHF; j_call: TRBJ1-5; v_call: TRBV19
cdr3_aa: CSASQGRETQYF; j_call: TRBJ2-5; v_call: TRBV20-1
cdr3_aa: CASRRDSGANVLTF; j_call: TRBJ2-6; v_call: TRBV3-1
cdr3_aa: CASSVLSQGNTIYF; j_call: TRBJ1-3; v_call: TRBV9
cdr3_aa: CASSFGGLDGTQYF; j_call: TRBJ2-3; v_call: TRBV5-5
cdr3_aa: CSAREPDLGYTF; j_call: TRBJ1-2; v_call: TRBV20-1
cdr3_aa: CASSQDSLYTF; j_call: TRBJ1-2; v_call: TRBV4-1
cdr3_aa: CATSDSTSHLETQYF; j_call: TRBJ2-5; v_call: TRBV24-1
cdr3_aa: CASSQAVSRGGETQYF; j_call: TRBJ2-5; v_call: TRBV4-2
cdr3_aa: CASSQGGTGRSQYF; j_call: TRBJ2-5; v_call: TRBV3-1
cdr3_aa: CASSQDRGTGPNQPQHF; j_call: TRBJ1-5; v_call: TRBV4-1
cdr3_aa: CASSDSAGDNSGNTIYF; j_call: TRBJ1-3; v_call: TRBV25-1
cdr3_aa: CASRRGGAKNIQYF; j_call: TRBJ2-4; v_call: TRBV6-5
cdr3_aa: CASSTSGRETQYF; j_call: TRBJ2-5; v_call: TRBV9
cdr3_aa: CASSQVGLASTDTQYF; j_call: TRBJ2-3; v_call: TRBV4-3
cdr3_aa: CASSQKETQYF; j_call: TRBJ2-5; v_call: TRBV7-6
cdr3_aa: CSVEEWTSTDTQYF; j_call: TRBJ2-3; v_call: TRBV29-1
cdr3_aa: CSATGTTYSNQPQHF; j_call: TRBJ1-5; v_call: TRBV20-1
cdr3_aa: CASSSETGSSYEQYF; j_call: TRBJ2-7; v_call: TRBV7-6
cdr3_aa: CSGGQGYEQYF; j_call: TRBJ2-7; v_call: TRBV29-1
cdr3_aa: CASSQRGGTDTQYF; j_call: TRBJ2-3; v_call: TRBV3-1
cdr3_aa: CAIGQDYGYTF; j_call: TRBJ1-2; v_call: TRBV10-3
cdr3_aa: CASRIGPSLDSPLHF; j_call: TRBJ1-6; v_call: TRBV6-1
cdr3_aa: CSVQLASYEQYF; j_call: TRBJ2-7; v_call: TRBV29-1
cdr3_aa: CSASGRGGSRGDTQYF; j_call: TRBJ2-3; v_call: TRBV20-1
cdr3_aa: CASSIYYNTEAFF; j_call: TRBJ1-1; v_call: TRBV19
cdr3_aa: CASSLGQPSTNEKLFF; j_call: TRBJ1-4; v_call: TRBV3-1
cdr3_aa: CASSLALSGLGYTF; j_call: TRBJ1-2; v_call: TRBV7-8
cdr3_aa: CASSQRLAGGFYEQFF; j_call: TRBJ2-1; v_call: TRBV3-1
cdr3_aa: CASNRGLGGELFF; j_call: TRBJ2-2; v_call: TRBV12-3/TRBV12-4
cdr3_aa: CASSFSRDGFLFF; j_call: TRBJ2-1; v_call: TRBV7-9
cdr3_aa: CASSLSGGRETQYF; j_call: TRBJ2-5; v_call: TRBV5-1
cdr3_aa: CASSLSAGGLPAQYF; j_call: TRBJ2-3; v_call: TRBV7-6
cdr3_aa: CASSQGNREDGYTF; j_call: TRBJ1-2; v_call: TRBV4-2
cdr3_aa: CASSSSGVNTGELFF; j_call: TRBJ2-2; v_call: TRBV10-2
cdr3_aa: CASRTSGGLNNEQFF; j_call: TRBJ2-1; v_call: TRBV6-5
cdr3_aa: CASTVEGLNNEQFF; j_call: TRBJ2-1; v_call: TRBV2
cdr3_aa: CASSLTPTGREQYF; j_call: TRBJ2-7; v_call: TRBV28
cdr3_aa: CASSLLAGPYEQYF; j_call: TRBJ2-7; v_call: TRBV2